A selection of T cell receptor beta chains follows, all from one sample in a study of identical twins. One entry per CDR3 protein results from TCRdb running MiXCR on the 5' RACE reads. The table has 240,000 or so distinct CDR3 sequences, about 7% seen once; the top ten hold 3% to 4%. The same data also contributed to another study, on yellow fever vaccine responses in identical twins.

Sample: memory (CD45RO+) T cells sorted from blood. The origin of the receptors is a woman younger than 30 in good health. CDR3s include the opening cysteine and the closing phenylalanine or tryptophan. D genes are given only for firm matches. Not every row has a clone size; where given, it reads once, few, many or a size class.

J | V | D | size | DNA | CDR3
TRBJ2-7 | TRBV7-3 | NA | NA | TGTGCCAGCAGCCCCACAGGCCCCCCACTCTCCTACGAGCAGTACTTC | CASSPTGPPLSYEQYF
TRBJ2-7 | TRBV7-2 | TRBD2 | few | TGTGCCAGCAGCCCGACTAGCGGCCCCTACGAGCAGTACTTC | CASSPTSGPYEQYF
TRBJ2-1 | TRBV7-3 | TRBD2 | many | TGTGCCAGCAGCTCAACTAGCGGGGGCTACAATGAGCAGTTCTTC | CASSSTSGGYNEQFF
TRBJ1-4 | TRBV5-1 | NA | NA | TGCGCCAGCAGCTTCGGGGGATCCTTTAATGAAAAACTGTTTTTT | CASSFGGSFNEKLFF
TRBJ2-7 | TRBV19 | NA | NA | TGTGCCAGTAGTATGGAGGGGGACGAGCAGTACTTC | CASSMEGDEQYF
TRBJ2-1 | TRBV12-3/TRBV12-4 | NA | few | TGTGCCAGCAGTTTAAGCAGGGGGGTCCACAATGAGCAGTTCTTC | CASSLSRGVHNEQFF
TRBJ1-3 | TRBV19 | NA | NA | TGTGCCAGTAGTATAATCGACGGAAACACCATATATTTT | CASSIIDGNTIYF
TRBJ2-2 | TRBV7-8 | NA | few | TGTGCCAGCAGCTTAGACATATCGTGGAACACCGGGGAGCTGTTTTTT | CASSLDISWNTGELFF
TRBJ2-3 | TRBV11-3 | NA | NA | TGTGCCAGCAGATCAAGGACAAACACAGATACGCAGTATTTT | CASRSRTNTDTQYF
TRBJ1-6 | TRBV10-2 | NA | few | TGCGCCAGCAGTGAGTCAGGCAGCCGCTATAATTCACCCCTCCACTTT | CASSESGSRYNSPLHF
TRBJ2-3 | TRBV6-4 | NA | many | TGTGCCAGCAGTGACGGGGCAGGTGCCGGTGGTACGCAGTATTTT | CASSDGAGAGGTQYF
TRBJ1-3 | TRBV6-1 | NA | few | TGTGCCAGCAGCTCCGGCGGGCCTTCTGGAAACACCATATATTTT | CASSSGGPSGNTIYF
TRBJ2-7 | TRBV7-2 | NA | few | TGTGCCAGCAGCTTATATGGAGGGGGAACTTCCGAGCAGTACTTC | CASSLYGGGTSEQYF
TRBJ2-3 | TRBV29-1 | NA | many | TGCAGCGTTGAAAATCTTAGCGGCTTCAGCACAGATACGCAGTATTTT | CSVENLSGFSTDTQYF
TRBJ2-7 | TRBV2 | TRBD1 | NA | TGTGCCAGCACCACCGCGGGACAGGGGATCGAGCAGTACTTC | CASTTAGQGIEQYF
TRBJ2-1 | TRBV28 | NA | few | TGTGCCAGCAACCCAGGGGCGGGGTCCGGCAATGAGCAGTTCTTC | CASNPGAGSGNEQFF
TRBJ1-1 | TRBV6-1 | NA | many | TGTGCCAGCACTAACGGCTGGACGGTGAACACTGAAGCTTTCTTT | CASTNGWTVNTEAFF
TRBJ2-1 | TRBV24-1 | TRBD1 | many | TGTGCCACCGGTCGGACAGGGTTCAATGAGCAGTTCTTC | CATGRTGFNEQFF
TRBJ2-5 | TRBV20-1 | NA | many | TGCAGTGCTAGAGATCCCCGGGAACGGGGAGAGACCCAGTACTTC | CSARDPRERGETQYF
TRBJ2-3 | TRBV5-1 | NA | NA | TGCGCCAGCAGCTACAGGGAGGCCCCAGATACGCAGTATTTT | CASSYREAPDTQYF
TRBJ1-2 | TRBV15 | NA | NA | TGTGCCACCAGCAGAGGGGGAATCGATGGCTACACCTTC | CATSRGGIDGYTF
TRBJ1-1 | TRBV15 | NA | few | TGTGCCACCAGCAGAGAGAACATAGGGGGACATTACACTGAAGCTTTCTTT | CATSRENIGGHYTEAFF
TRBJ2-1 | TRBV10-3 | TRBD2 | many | TGTGCCATCCAAGCGGGAGGCACGTACAATGAGCAGTTCTTC | CAIQAGGTYNEQFF
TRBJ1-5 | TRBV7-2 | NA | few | TGTGCCAGCAGCTTAGACAAAGATCAGCCCCAGCATTTT | CASSLDKDQPQHF
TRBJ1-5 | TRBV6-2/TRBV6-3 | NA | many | TGTGCCAGCAGCTATACAGGGACCAATCAGCCCCAGCATTTT | CASSYTGTNQPQHF
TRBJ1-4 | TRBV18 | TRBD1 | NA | TGTGCCAGCTCACCAGGCCAGGGGGCCTGGAAACTGTTTTTT | CASSPGQGAWKLFF
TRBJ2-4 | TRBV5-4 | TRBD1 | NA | TGTGCCACCGGACCGGAGACAGGGGGAAACATTCAGTACTTC | CATGPETGGNIQYF
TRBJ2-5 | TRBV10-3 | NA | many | TGTGCCATCAGTAGCGGCACCAGCCAAGAGACCCAGTACTTC | CAISSGTSQETQYF
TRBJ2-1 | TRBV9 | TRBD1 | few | TGTGCCAGCAGCGCCGACAGGGGAGTGAGGAATGAGCAGTTCTTC | CASSADRGVRNEQFF
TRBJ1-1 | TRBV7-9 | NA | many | TGTGCCAGCAGCTTACGAAATACCCAGGCCTACACTGAAGCTTTCTTT | CASSLRNTQAYTEAFF
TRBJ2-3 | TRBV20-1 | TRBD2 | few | TGCAGTGCTCCTACTAGCGGGAGGTCAGATACGCAGTATTTT | CSAPTSGRSDTQYF
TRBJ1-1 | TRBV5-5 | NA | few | TGTGCCAGCAGCTTGTTGGGTACAAAAAACACTGAAGCTTTCTTT | CASSLLGTKNTEAFF
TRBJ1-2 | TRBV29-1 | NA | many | TGCAGCGTTGAGCAGTCTATTGGGTACACCTTC | CSVEQSIGYTF
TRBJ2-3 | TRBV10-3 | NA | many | TGTGCCATCAGTAGCTTCACAGATACGCAGTATTTT | CAISSFTDTQYF